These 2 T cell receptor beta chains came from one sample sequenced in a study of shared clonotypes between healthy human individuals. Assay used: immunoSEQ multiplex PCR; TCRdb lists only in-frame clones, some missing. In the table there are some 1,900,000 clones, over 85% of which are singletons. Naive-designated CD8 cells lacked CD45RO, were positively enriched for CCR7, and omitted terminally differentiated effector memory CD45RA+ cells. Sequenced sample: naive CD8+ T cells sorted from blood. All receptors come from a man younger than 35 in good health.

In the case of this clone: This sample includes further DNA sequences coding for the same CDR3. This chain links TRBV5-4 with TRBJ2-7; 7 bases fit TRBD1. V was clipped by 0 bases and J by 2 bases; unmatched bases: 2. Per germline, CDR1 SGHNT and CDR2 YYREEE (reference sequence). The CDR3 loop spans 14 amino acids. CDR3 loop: CASSLGRGPYEQYF. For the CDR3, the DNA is TGTGCCAGCAGCTTGGGAAGGGGGCCCTACGAGCAGTACTTC.

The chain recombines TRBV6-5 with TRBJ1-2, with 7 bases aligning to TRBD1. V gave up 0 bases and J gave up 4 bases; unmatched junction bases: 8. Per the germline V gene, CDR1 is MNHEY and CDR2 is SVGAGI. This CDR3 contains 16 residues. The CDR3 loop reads CASSYSGDRGFYGYTF. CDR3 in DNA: TGTGCCAGCAGTTACTCTGGGGACAGAGGATTCTATGGCTACACCTTC.